The entry below describes one T cell receptor beta chain. Assay: immunoSEQ multiplex PCR; the TCRdb copy retains only in-frame clones and omits some. The sample contains under 80,000 clones, roughly nine tenths of which appear only once. This specimen belongs to a study of blood T cell repertoires in COVID-19. This CDR3 has 16 residues. V dropped 0 bases and J dropped 6; count of bases not matched to a gene: 6. Germline V gene lookup returns CDR1 SGHRS and CDR2 YFSETQ. The sequence was obtained from a man at least 80 years old in a cohort sampled during active COVID-19. The sequenced sample was peripheral blood. V usage is TRBV5-1 and J usage is TRBJ2-3, with 11 positions matching TRBD2. For the CDR3, the DNA is TGCGCCAGCAGCTTGGCACTAGCGGGGGCCTACGATACGCAGTATTTT. Translating gives CASSLALAGAYDTQYF.